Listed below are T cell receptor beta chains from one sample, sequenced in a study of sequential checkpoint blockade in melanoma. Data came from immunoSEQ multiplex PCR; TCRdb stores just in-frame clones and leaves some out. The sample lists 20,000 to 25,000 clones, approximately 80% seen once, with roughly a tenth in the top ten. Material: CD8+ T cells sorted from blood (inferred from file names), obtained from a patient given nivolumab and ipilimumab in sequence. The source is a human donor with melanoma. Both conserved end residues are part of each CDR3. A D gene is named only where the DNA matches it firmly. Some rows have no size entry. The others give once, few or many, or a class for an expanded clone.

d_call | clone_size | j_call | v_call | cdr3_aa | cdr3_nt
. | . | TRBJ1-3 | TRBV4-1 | CASSLINMRTGNTIYF | TGCGCCAGCAGCCTTATTAACATGAGGACTGGAAACACCATATATTTT
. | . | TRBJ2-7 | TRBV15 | CATSVHHNRAPDEQYF | TGTGCCACCAGCGTACACCACAACAGGGCCCCTGACGAGCAGTACTTC
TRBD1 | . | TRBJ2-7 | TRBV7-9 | CASSSQTGTGFTKRVKQYF | TGTGCCAGCAGCTCCCAAACCGGGACAGGGTTTACCAAGAGGGTGAAGCAGTACTTC
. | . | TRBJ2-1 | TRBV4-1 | CASSHTLAQSSYNEQFF | TGCGCCAGCAGCCACACTCTAGCGCAGAGCTCCTACAATGAGCAGTTCTTC
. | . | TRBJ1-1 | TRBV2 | CASSEDPAGARTEAFF | TGTGCCAGCAGTGAAGATCCGGCAGGGGCAAGGACTGAAGCTTTCTTT
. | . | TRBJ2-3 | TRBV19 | CASSIAGVGTDTQYF | TGTGCCAGTAGTATAGCGGGAGTGGGCACAGATACGCAGTATTTT
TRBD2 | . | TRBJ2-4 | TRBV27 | CASSPRRGGVIQYF | TGTGCCAGCAGCCCCCGACGGGGGGGCGTCATTCAGTACTTC
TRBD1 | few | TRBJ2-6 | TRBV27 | CASSPLTGGFASGANVLTF | TGTGCCAGCAGTCCCCTGACAGGGGGGTTCGCCTCTGGGGCCAACGTCCTGACTTTC
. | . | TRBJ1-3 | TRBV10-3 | CAISEPAGDSGNTIYF | TGTGCCATCAGTGAGCCGGCAGGGGACTCTGGAAACACCATATATTTT
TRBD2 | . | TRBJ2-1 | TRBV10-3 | CAISEKLTSGTEEQFF | TGTGCCATCAGTGAGAAGTTGACTAGCGGGACTGAAGAGCAGTTCTTC
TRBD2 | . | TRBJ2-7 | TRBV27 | CASRLGGSRYEQYF | TGTGCCAGCAGATTGGGCGGGAGCCGGTACGAGCAGTACTTC
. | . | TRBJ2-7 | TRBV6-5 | CASSYSLTVGEQYF | TGTGCCAGCAGTTACTCTCTTACAGTGGGCGAGCAGTACTTC
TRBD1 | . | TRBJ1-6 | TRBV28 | CASSKPGQATYASPLHF | TGTGCCAGCAGCAAACCGGGACAGGCGACTTATGCTTCACCCCTCCACTTT
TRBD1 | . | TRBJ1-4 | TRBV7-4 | CASSLYFRGLLPPTNEKLFF | TGTGCCAGCAGCTTATATTTCAGGGGGCTTCTTCCCCCAACTAATGAAAAACTGTTTTTT
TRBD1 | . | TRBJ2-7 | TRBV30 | CAWSEGAAAYEQYF | TGTGCCTGGAGTGAGGGGGCCGCAGCCTACGAGCAGTACTTC